This is a list of T cell receptor beta chains from one sample in a study of fetal regulatory T cell absence and autoimmunity. Repertoires were generated with immunoSEQ multiplex PCR, while TCRdb's copy carries only in-frame clones and drops some. The profile shows some 46,000 clones, about 80% of them singletons. Sequenced material: cord blood. These receptors were taken from a newborn boy with IPEX syndrome. The CDR3 runs from the conserved cysteine through the conserved F or W.

>TRBV7-2
CASSLEDTLWRVSYEQYF
>TRBV11-3
CASSLGDTEAFF
>TRBV18
CASSPPTGPYEQYF
>TRBV23-1
CASSHRDREETQYF
>TRBV5-1
CASSLEEAAPYNEQFF
>TRBV4-3
CASSQDNYEQYF
>TRBV10-2
CASSGTRQGLYEQYF
>TRBV6-5
CASSYSGSSYEQYF
>TRBV5-6
CASSLDTYEQYF
>TRBV19
CASSIDRGPLHF
>TRBV18
CASSPWQLMNTEAFF
>TRBV9
CASSVGLAGTDTQYF
>TRBV15
CATSRDRGPGNTIYF
>TRBV7-6
CASSLRGQGATDTQYF
>TRBV9
CASSVEGTSEDTQYF
>TRBV30
CAWSVLPGWEQYF
>TRBV6-5
CASRADRARGSGYTF
>TRBV19
CASSGRPKGELFF
>TRBV6-4
CASRVTFRDSYGYTF
>TRBV23-1
CASSQSYRGRWVGNTEAFF
>TRBV11-3
CASSFPTRSNEQFF
>TRBV10-3
CAISEGLSEANVLTF
>TRBV6-5
CASSPDRLRLGYTF
>TRBV4-2
CASSQDPARLAGVASTDTQYF
>TRBV19
CASSRDSSYEQYF
>TRBV11-1
CASSSTSRGTDTQYF
>TRBV6-5
CASSPGGASYNEQFF
>TRBV6-4
CASSDLEGGTGNTIYF
>TRBV7-6
CASSLEQGRSQPQHF
>TRBV27
CASSLRDRTPNEQYF
>TRBV14
CASSRLAGGTDTQYF
>TRBV10-3
CATGQGNDQPQHF
>TRBV29-1
CSVEGQEQDTQYF
>TRBV29-1
CSVTGGSNTGELFF
>TRBV6-1
CASSEKAGEAYEQYF
>TRBV7-2
CASSFFQETQYF
>TRBV9
CASSVTSGYEQYF
>TRBV20-1
CSATDSNEQFF
>TRBV10-3
CAISDGTSVSSTDTQYF
>TRBV30
CAWSDQGSYYGYTF
>TRBV7-2
CASSLRQGASSITF
>TRBV30
CACVRGERMNTGELFF
>TRBV6-1
CASSGGVWATDTQYF
>TRBV19
CASSILAGGRTDTQYF
>TRBV4-1
CASSQVYRNTEAFF
>TRBV7-2
CASSLGLGRDTEAFF
>TRBV9
CASSVAGGYGYTF
>TRBV5-5
CASSLKAAGTEAFF
>TRBV19
CASNSGYGNQPQHF
>TRBV30
CAWSAKGNQPQHF
>TRBV12-2
CASRSRRVRDEKLFF
>TRBV7-9
CASSPSPSTDTQYF
>TRBV30
CAWGALAGYNEQFF
>TRBV11-3
CASSLEVNTEAFF
>TRBV7-8
CASSVGLVSEQYF
>TRBV29-1
CSPLGQGFYNEQFF
>TRBV5-6
CASSLLTLSYNEQFF
>TRBV25-1
CASRGLATDTQYF
>TRBV2
CATPRSTSGGANEQFF